The T cell receptor (beta chain) under discussion was sequenced for a study of T cells after yellow fever vaccination. Germline V gene lookup returns CDR1 MGHRA and CDR2 YSYEKL. Trimming removed 0 bases at V and 1 base at J, with 19 bases between. There are 20 residues in the CDR3. This clonotype was detected a few times. Antigen: not known. TCRdb re-derived calls from the 5' RACE reads in MiXCR, one entry per CDR3 protein. The table lists fewer than 450,000 distinct CDR3 sequences, approximately 3.9% of them singletons, with roughly 24% in the top ten. Findings and caveats of the study: Some clonotypes were seen in both the CD4 and the CD8 compartments. These made up a small share and likely arose from convergent recombination. A large majority of primary-vaccination clones showed up again after the booster (approximately 95% CD4, around 90% CD8). Abundant clonotypes from the bulk population could have been carried over as contaminants into FACS-sorted repertoires. When the response was secondary, it was weaker but reached its peak faster, day 5 versus 15.

The TCR was taken from a man aged 18 to 29 who received the YFV17D yellow fever vaccine. Specimen: PBMCs, collected 5 days after the yellow fever booster vaccination. J is TRBJ2-6 and V is TRBV4-1; possibly TRBD1 for D (5 bases). CDR3 bases: TGCGCCAGCAGCCAAGACCACTCTGGGGCTCGCAAGTCTGGGGCCAACGTCCTGACTTTC. Its translation is CASSQDHSGARKSGANVLTF.